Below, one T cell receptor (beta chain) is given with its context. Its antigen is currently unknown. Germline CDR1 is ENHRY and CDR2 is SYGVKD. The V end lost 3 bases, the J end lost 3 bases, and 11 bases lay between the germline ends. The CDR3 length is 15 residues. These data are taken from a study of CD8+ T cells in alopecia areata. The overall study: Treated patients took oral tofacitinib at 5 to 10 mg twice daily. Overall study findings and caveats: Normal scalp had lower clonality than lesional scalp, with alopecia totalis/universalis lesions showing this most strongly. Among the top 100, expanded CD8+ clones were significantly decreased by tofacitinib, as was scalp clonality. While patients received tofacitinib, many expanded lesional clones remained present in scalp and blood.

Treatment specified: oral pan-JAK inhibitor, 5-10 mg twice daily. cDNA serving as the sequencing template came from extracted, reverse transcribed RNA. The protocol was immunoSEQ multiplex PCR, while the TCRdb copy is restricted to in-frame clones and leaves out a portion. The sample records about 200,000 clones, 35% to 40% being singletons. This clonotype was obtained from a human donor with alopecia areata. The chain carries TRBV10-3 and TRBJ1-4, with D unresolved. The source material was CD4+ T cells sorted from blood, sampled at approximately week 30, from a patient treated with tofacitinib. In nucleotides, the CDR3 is TGTGCCATCAGTGATGCCCAGAATCCTAATGAAAAACTGTTTTTT. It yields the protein CAISDAQNPNEKLFF.